This T cell receptor beta chain was sequenced for a study of CD8 T cells in Susac syndrome (dated by TCRdb to between 2018 and 2020). General notes on the study: The study used repertoire sequencing to test whether antigen drove CD8+ T cell activation and differentiation in Susac syndrome. Clonality of the CD8+ T cell repertoire was compared between more than 9 healthy donors, approximately 14 Susac syndrome patients and roughly 16 multiple sclerosis patients.

RNA was extracted using the RNeasy kit, and about 0.45 to 1 ug of the RNA was reverse transcribed with random hexamers. TCR beta CDR3 regions were amplified with the immunoSEQ multiplex PCR assay covering 54 Vbeta and 13 Jbeta segments. To correct PCR amplification bias, a synthetic template baseline was used for both primer optimization and computational correction. For the original study's pipeline: Reads were annotated to V, D and J genes according to IMGT and were analyzed with immunoSEQ Analyzer, with only productive sequences retained. To calculate clonality, Shannon entropy was normalized by log2 of the number of productive unique sequences and then subtracted from one. Public and private clones were assessed among the 100 most prevalent clones of each patient and control. Susac-specific clones were defined as absent from healthy and MS cohorts, roughly 1,100 published viral clones and other ImmuneACCESS disease sequences. TCRdb handled the public reads itself, with Q25 trimming in fastp and clone calling in MiXCR, and kept productive beta chains. Under each unique CDR3 protein, matching rows form one entry showing the most common genes and DNA. TCRdb, not the authors, supplied the V and J calls. The sample table lists tens of thousands of distinct CDR3 sequences, around nine tenths of them with a count of one. 0.5% to 0.65% of the sample rests with the top ten.

Counted from cysteine to phenylalanine, this CDR3 has 16 amino acids. CDR3 DNA is the only sequence kept; it has 48 bases, read in frame from the first base. The CDR1 and CDR2 encoded by the germline V gene (reference sequence) are SEHNR and FQNEAQ. Broader findings and caveats from the paper: The number of individuals in the TCR sequencing and HLA analysis was acknowledged as relatively small.

To note about this clonotype: Which antigen it targets is not known. The junction does not match germline at one end; this may be a read error.

High-throughput TCR beta sequencing profiled peripheral blood CD8+ and CD4+ T cells from healthy donors, Susac syndrome patients and multiple sclerosis patients. Treatment-naive patients with stable or active relapsing-remitting disease fulfilling revised McDonald criteria were used as multiple sclerosis controls. Bulk CD8+ and CD4+ T cells were purified magnetically by negative isolation, whereas CD8+ TEMRA cells were enriched by FACS. Blood was collected in EDTA tubes and processed within 24 hours, with PBMCs isolated through density gradient centrifugation. PBMCs destined for TCR sequencing were cryopreserved in liquid nitrogen and later thawed in a 37 °C water bath. Purity of sorted or isolated CD4+, CD8+ and CD8+ TEMRA cells was at least 90%.

The receptor comes from a human donor with multiple sclerosis. The sample was CD8+ T cells from PBMCs. This chain joins TRBV7-9 to TRBJ1-2, with the D gene call left open. Read as DNA, the sequence is TGTACCAGCAGCTTAACTCTCGCAGCTGGCCCCTATGGCTACACCTTC. Translation gives CTSSLTLAAGPYGYTF. Supplemented by the reference TRBV7-9 and TRBJ1-2 proteins around the CDR3, the complete variable domain is DTGVSQNPRHKITKRGQNVTFRCDPISEHNRLYWYRQTLGQGPEFLTYFQNEAQLEKSRLLSDRFSAERPKGSFSTLEIQRTEQGDSAMYLCTSSLTLAAGPYGYTFGSGTRLTVV.